One and the same sample provided the 16 T cell receptor beta chains below, sequenced in a study of yellow fever vaccine responses in identical twins. TCRdb redid the calling of the RT-PCR reads with MiXCR, one entry per CDR3 protein. The sample records tens of thousands of distinct CDR3 sequences, less than 70% being singletons. This material consisted of T cells from blood (PBMCs), unsorted or a sorted subset (not recorded which), taken before or after yellow fever vaccination (not recorded which). The receptors were gathered from a woman aged 18-29 years who received the yellow fever vaccine.

This clonotype was observed once. The chain recombines TRBV3-1 with TRBJ2-1; 11 positions agree with TRBD2. The CDR3 runs 18 residues. Germline trimming cut 2 bases from V and 2 bases from J; bases unmatched to any gene: 8. Germline V CDR1 and CDR2: LGHDT, YNNKEL (reference sequence). CDR3 bases: TGTGCCAGCAGCCAATTCGAACTAGCGGGAGCGCCCTACAATGAGCAGTTCTTC. It yields the protein CASSQFELAGAPYNEQFF.

The CDR3 reads CASSDGRPGGGEQFF. As DNA, the CDR3 is TGTGCCAGCAGTGACGGTCGGCCCGGCGGTGGTGAGCAGTTCTTC. The V gene is TRBV27, the J gene TRBJ2-1, with unresolved D. The germline CDR1 and CDR2 sequences are MNHEY and SMNVEV (reference sequence). V dropped 5 bases and J dropped 9 bases, with 20 bases sitting between them. This CDR3 has 15 residues.

This clonotype was seen just once. The genes are TRBV18 and TRBJ1-1; TRBD1 aligns across 9 bases. CDR1 KGHSH and CDR2 LQKENI come from the germline V gene. V was pared by 5 bases and J by 5 bases, with 9 bases of the junction left unmatched. The CDR3 has 15 residues. CDR3 region: CASSSTQGAQTEAFF. DNA for the CDR3: TGTGCCAGCTCATCGACACAGGGGGCGCAGACTGAAGCTTTCTTT.

V and J are TRBV11-1 and TRBJ2-3; TRBD2 might be the D (5 bases). Deletions cut 5 bases from V and 2 bases from J, with 11 bases between. Germline CDR1 is SGHAT and CDR2 is FQDESV (reference sequence). This CDR3 contains 14 residues. The CDR3 DNA is TGTGCCAGCAGCCCGAACGGGGTCACAGATACGCAGTATTTT. Amino acids: CASSPNGVTDTQYF.

The CDR3 DNA reads TGTGCCAGCAGTCCCCATGTTACGCAGTATTTT. This translates into CASSPHVTQYF. The chain links TRBV28 to TRBJ2-3; D remains unclear. Per germline, CDR1 MDHEN and CDR2 SYDVKM. The CDR3 covers 11 residues. V was pared by 5 bases and J by 8 bases, with 8 bases between. The full variable domain, rest sourced from reference TRBV28 and TRBJ2-3, is DVKVTQSSRYLVKRTGEKVFLECVQDMDHENMFWYRQDPGLGLRLIYFSYDVKMKEKGDIPEGYSVSREKKERFSLILESASTNQTSMYLCASSPHVTQYFGPGTRLTVL.

The J gene is TRBJ2-1, the V gene TRBV12-3 or TRBV12-4; D unresolved. This CDR3 spans 14 amino acids. The germline V and J ends were trimmed by 3 bases and 5 bases, with 11 bases remaining between them. This chain's CDR3 is CASSLARGDNEQFF. In DNA form, the CDR3 reads TGTGCCAGCAGTTTGGCTAGAGGCGACAATGAGCAGTTCTTC.

This clonotype was seen a few times. V and J are TRBV6-1 and TRBJ1-1; D is unresolved. Per germline, CDR1 MNHNS and CDR2 SASEGT. V was cut by 6 bases and J by 0 bases, with 11 bases left in between. The CDR3 runs 14 residues. As DNA, the CDR3 is TGTGCCAGCAGAGTACTGCACATGAACACTGAAGCTTTCTTT. The encoded protein is CASRVLHMNTEAFF.

The chain carries TRBV10-3 and TRBJ2-2; maybe TRBD2 (6 bases). V was cut by 4 bases and J by 5 bases, with 8 bases left in between. CDR1 and CDR2 from the germline V gene are ENHRY and SYGVKD. The CDR3 contains 13 residues. The CDR3, as DNA: TGTGCCATCAGTGTACGGGAGACCGGGGAGCTGTTTTTT. Translating gives CAISVRETGELFF.

This clonotype was counted a single time. The rearrangement joins TRBV3-1 to TRBJ2-4, with 8 bases aligning to TRBD1. CDR1 is LGHDT, CDR2 YNNKEL, per germline (reference sequence). V lost 1 base and J lost 9; bases outside the gene matches: 5. The CDR3 is made up of 14 amino acids. CDR3: CASSQVDRAAIQYF. The CDR3, as DNA: TGTGCCAGCAGCCAAGTGGACAGGGCCGCCATTCAGTACTTC. Looking up the rest from reference TRBV3-1 and TRBJ2-4 gives the full variable domain: DTAVSQTPKYLVTQMGNDKSIKCEQNLGHDTMYWYKQDSKKFLKIMFSYNNKELIINETVPNRFSPKSPDKAHLNLHINSLELGDSAVYFCASSQVDRAAIQYFGAGTRLSVL.

This clonotype was seen only a few times. The genes are TRBV7-9 and TRBJ2-5; D unclear. Trimming took 3 bases from V and 5 from J, leaving 7 bases between them. CDR1 and CDR2 (germline): SEHNR, FQNEAQ (reference sequence). The CDR3 totals 12 residues. Here the CDR3 DNA reads TGTGCCAGCAGCTTTGCGCGGGAGACCCAGTACTTC. This codes for CASSFARETQYF. Variable domain in full (rest from reference TRBV7-9 and TRBJ2-5): DTGVSQNPRHKITKRGQNVTFRCDPISEHNRLYWYRQTLGQGPEFLTYFQNEAQLEKSRLLSDRFSAERPKGSFSTLEIQRTEQGDSAMYLCASSFARETQYFGPGTRLLVL.

The V gene is TRBV29-1, the J gene TRBJ1-2; no clear D gene. CDR3 length equals 12 residues. Trimming took 4 bases from V and 4 from J, leaving 10 bases between them. Per the germline V gene, CDR1 is SQVTM and CDR2 is ANQGSEA. The CDR3 sequence is CSVGEGGYGYTF. The CDR3 DNA is TGCAGCGTTGGCGAGGGCGGCTATGGCTACACCTTC. The full variable domain, rest sourced from reference TRBV29-1 and TRBJ1-2, is SAVISQKPSRDICQRGTSLTIQCQVDSQVTMMFWYRQQPGQSLTLIATANQGSEATYESGFVIDKFPISRPNLTFSTLTVSNMSPEDSSIYLCSVGEGGYGYTFGSGTRLTVV.

This clonotype occurred a few times. The chain uses TRBV9 and TRBJ2-3; 8 nucleotides line up with TRBD2. V shed 2 bases and J 6 bases; nucleotides not matched to a gene: 5. The V gene's germline CDR1 is SGDLS and CDR2 YYNGEE. CDR3 length: 14 residues. The CDR3, as DNA: TGTGCCAGCAGCGTGGCGGGAGGTGGGGATACGCAGTATTTT. Translating it yields CASSVAGGGDTQYF.

This clonotype turned up a few times. CDR3 sequence reads: CSARDLTSDYNEQFF. CDR3 sequence (DNA): TGCAGTGCTAGAGATTTGACTAGCGATTACAATGAGCAGTTCTTC. The V and J genes are TRBV20-1 and TRBJ2-1, with TRBD2 matching over 8 bases. The junction had 5 bases not matched to a gene; V was cut back by 0 bases and J by 4 bases. Germline V CDR1 and CDR2: DFQATT, SNEGSKA (reference sequence). The CDR3 sequence is 15 residues long.

As DNA, the CDR3 is TGTGCCAGCAGCTTGGACAGAACAGATACGCAGTATTTT. Its protein is CASSLDRTDTQYF. V is TRBV5-6 and J is TRBJ2-3; no definite D call. Trimming took off 0 bases at V and 3 bases at J, with 5 bases between the two ends. The CDR3 loop spans 13 amino acids. Germline lookup yields CDR1 SGHDT and CDR2 YYEEEE.

This clonotype has a handful of counts. CDR3: CASSLGSLAKNIQYF. CDR3 bases: TGTGCCAGCAGCCTTGGCTCACTAGCCAAAAACATTCAGTACTTC. The chain combines TRBV12-3 or TRBV12-4 with TRBJ2-4; D ambiguous. Trimming removed 6 bases at V and 0 bases at J, with 12 bases between. The CDR3 contains 15 residues.

Worth noting for this clonotype: The junction shows a germline mismatch at one end, possibly a read error. The CDR3 nucleotides read TGTGCCGGCAGCTTAGGCCGGACAGTTCATGGTACGCAGTATTTT. It yields the protein CAGSLGRTVHGTQYF. The chain combines TRBV13 with TRBJ2-3, with D possibly being TRBD1 (6 bases). The CDR3 covers 15 residues. From germline, CDR1 is PRHDT and CDR2 FYEKMQ (reference sequence). Combining the CDR3 with reference TRBV13 and TRBJ2-3 gives the whole variable domain AAGVIQSPRHLIKEKRETATLKCYPIPRHDTVYWYQQGPGQDPQFLISFYEKMQSDKGSIPDRFSAQQFSDYHSELNMSSLELGDSALYFCAGSLGRTVHGTQYFGPGTRLTVL.